The clone carrying this TCR beta chain was observed many times. The template was RNA from unsorted bulk tissue. Between August and November 2014, newly diagnosed, chemotherapy-naive lung cancer patients underwent thoracic surgery in China. TCRbeta libraries were built with three rounds of nested PCR, modified from ARM-PCR. TCRdb re-called the multiplex PCR reads through MiXCR, storing one row per CDR3 protein. The sample has tens of thousands of distinct CDR3 sequences; about two thirds are singletons. This sample is part of a study of tumor and adjacent non-tumor tissue in lung cancer. V lost 6 bases to trimming and J lost 5 bases; unmatched junction nucleotides: 7. The CDR3 extends over 13 amino acids. Germline V gene data show CDR1 as DFQATT and CDR2 as SNEGSKA (reference sequence).

This TCR derives from a woman between 40 and 55 years old with non-small cell lung cancer. The chain has TRBV20-1 and TRBJ1-1; 9 bases are shared with TRBD1. Material for sequencing was lung tumor tissue. The CDR3 protein is CSAITGGRTEAFF. DNA for the CDR3: TGCAGTGCGATAACAGGGGGCCGGACTGAAGCTTTCTTT.